The 25 T cell receptor beta chains reported below all come from one sample, sequenced in a study of response to subunit inactivated influenza vaccine. TCRdb re-analysed the RT-PCR reads in MiXCR, keeping a single row per CDR3 protein. The repertoire has 650,000 to 800,000 distinct CDR3 sequences, approximately 15% of them found once; the top ten carry 6% to 8%. This specimen was PBMCs from blood, taken around 15 days before vaccination. These receptors all stem from a man between 50 and 59 years old who received an inactivated influenza vaccine.

This clonotype was recorded a few times. The gene calls are TRBV7-2 and TRBJ2-5, with D perhaps TRBD1 (6 bases). The V end was cut by 5 bases, the J end by 1 base, with 14 bases between. Germline CDR1 and CDR2: SGHTA and FQGNSA. This CDR3 spans 15 amino acids. CDR3 sequence reads: CASSLGQISQETQYF. The CDR3 DNA is TGTGCCAGCAGCCTAGGACAGATATCCCAAGAGACCCAGTACTTC.

V usage is TRBV12-3 or TRBV12-4 and J usage is TRBJ1-2; tentative D call: TRBD1 (6 bases). The CDR3 runs 13 residues. Trimming took 4 bases from V and 6 from J, leaving 12 bases between them. Written as DNA, the CDR3 is TGTGCCAGCAGTTACAGGGCTCGGGATGGCTACACCTTC. Translating gives CASSYRARDGYTF.

This clonotype was recorded a few times. This sequence joins TRBV20-1 and TRBJ1-6; tentative D call: TRBD1 (5 bases). The V gene's germline CDR1 is DFQATT and CDR2 SNEGSKA (reference sequence). Trimming left V 2 bases short and J 6 bases short, with 14 bases between. The CDR3 consists of 15 residues. Written as DNA, the CDR3 is TGCAGTGCTAGACTCGCCGGGGCTGGTAATTCACCCCTCCACTTT. This sequence encodes CSARLAGAGNSPLHF.

There are many counts of this clonotype. V gene TRBV28 combines with J gene TRBJ2-1, with 10 bases that match TRBD2. The germline gives CDR1 MDHEN, CDR2 SYDVKM. The CDR3 extends over 15 amino acids. V dropped 2 bases and J dropped 8; count of bases not matched to a gene: 6. For the CDR3, the DNA is TGTGCCAGCAGTTTACCTAGCGGGAGATTCTATGAGCAGTTCTTC. It specifies CASSLPSGRFYEQFF.

This chain uses TRBV7-6 with TRBJ2-3, with D uncertain. V was shortened by 1 base and J by 2 bases, with 10 bases between the two germline ends. Germline V gene data show CDR1 as SGHVS and CDR2 as FNYEAQ. CDR3 length: 15 residues. The CDR3 coding sequence is TGTGCCAGCAGCTTAGTCCCTCGGTTCACAGATACGCAGTATTTT. This codes for CASSLVPRFTDTQYF.

This clonotype was seen at least ten times. The chain employs TRBV29-1 and TRBJ2-7; either TRBD1 or TRBD2 may fit D (6 bases each). Germline V CDR1 and CDR2: SQVTM, ANQGSEA. The CDR3 spans 15 residues. V dropped 1 base and J dropped 3 bases, with 16 bases sitting between them. The CDR3 DNA is TGCAGCGTTGAAGCGGGCCCTCGGGGGCTCTACGAGCAGTACTTC. This encodes CSVEAGPRGLYEQYF.

This sequence joins TRBV13 and TRBJ2-3; D is ambiguous. This CDR3 has 15 residues. The ends were cut back, 5 bases at V and 2 bases at J, with 14 bases in the middle. Germline CDR1 reads PRHDT; CDR2 reads FYEKMQ (reference sequence). For the CDR3, the DNA is TGTGCCAGCAGCCCCACGACATCAATCACAGATACGCAGTATTTT. It translates to CASSPTTSITDTQYF.

V and J are TRBV3-1 and TRBJ2-3, with D unresolved. This CDR3 spans 12 amino acids. Trimming removed 1 base at V and 2 bases at J, with 1 base between. Germline values: CDR1 LGHDT, CDR2 YNNKEL (reference sequence). CDR3 DNA: TGTGCCAGCAGCCAAGCCACAGATACGCAGTATTTT. Protein: CASSQATDTQYF.

This clonotype was recorded a few times. V gene TRBV12-3 or TRBV12-4 combines with J gene TRBJ2-2, with TRBD2 matching 8 bases. The CDR3 sequence is 15 residues long. The V segment lost 6 bases and the J segment 6 bases; nucleotides outside the gene matches: 9. CDR3 sequence (DNA): TGTGCCAGCAGACTCGGGGGGGCCCAAGCCGGGGAGCTGTTTTTT. It encodes CASRLGGAQAGELFF.

Only one count was recorded for this clonotype. The chain recombines TRBV4-1 with TRBJ2-6, with D perhaps matching TRBD2 (6 bases). Looked up from germline, CDR1 is MGHRA and CDR2 is YSYEKL. Trimming took off 0 bases at V and 3 bases at J, with 9 bases between the two ends. This CDR3 spans 16 amino acids. The CDR3 loop is CASSQDAGLGANVLTF. The CDR3, as DNA: TGCGCCAGCAGCCAAGACGCGGGGCTTGGGGCCAACGTCCTGACTTTC.

This clonotype has just a few counts. The chain uses TRBV27 and TRBJ2-7, with TRBD1 as a possible D gene (5 bases). V dropped 10 bases and J dropped 0 bases, with 13 bases sitting between them. Germline values: CDR1 MNHEY, CDR2 SMNVEV (reference sequence). The CDR3 contains 13 residues. DNA for the CDR3: TGTGCCACCCTAGACAGCTACTCCTACGAGCAGTACTTC. Translated, it gives CATLDSYSYEQYF.

In its sample, this clonotype was seen a few times. The CDR3 DNA reads as TGCGCCAGCAGCCAAGAGCGGGGAGGGGGAGCCGGGGAGCTGTTTTTT. Protein: CASSQERGGGAGELFF. This chain uses TRBV4-3 with TRBJ2-2; possible D gene TRBD2, 7 bases. This CDR3 spans 16 amino acids. CDR1 is LGHNA and CDR2 is YSLEER in the germline V gene. Trimming removed 0 bases at V and 6 bases at J, with 14 bases between.

The V gene is TRBV7-6, the J gene TRBJ2-7, with D tentatively TRBD1 or TRBD2 (5 bases each). Germline CDR1 and CDR2: SGHVS and FNYEAQ. The CDR3 sequence is 13 residues long. The germline V and J ends were trimmed by 5 bases and 11 bases, with 19 bases remaining between them. CDR3: CASSPGPGRLEYF. CDR3 in DNA: TGTGCCAGCAGCCCAGGCCCGGGACGGTTAGAGTACTTC.

The V call is TRBV3-1, the J call TRBJ1-1, with TRBD1 matching 7 bases. The CDR3 has 13 residues. The germline CDR1 and CDR2 sequences are LGHDT and YNNKEL (reference sequence). The ends lost 1 base at V and 7 bases at J; junction bases unmatched: 3. CDR3 coding DNA: TGTGCCAGCAGCCAAGCGACAGGGAATGAAGCTTTCTTT. It translates to CASSQATGNEAFF.

This clonotype was picked up a small number of times. CDR3 DNA sequence: TGTGCCAGCAGTACAGTGGCTAACTATGGCTACACCTTC. Protein: CASSTVANYGYTF. The chain couples TRBV6-1 to TRBJ1-2; D is undetermined. The CDR3 sequence is 13 residues long. Germline loops: CDR1 MNHNS, CDR2 SASEGT. The V gene lost 5 bases and the J gene lost 0 bases, with 7 bases spanning the gap.

The chain couples TRBV28 to TRBJ2-3, with 8 nucleotides matching TRBD2. V shed 6 bases, J shed 6 bases, and the junction held 14 bases outside the gene matches. The CDR3 has 16 amino acids. The germline CDR1 and CDR2 sequences are MDHEN and SYDVKM. CDR3 residues: CASSRWSGGLRDTQYF. The CDR3 DNA follows: TGTGCCAGCAGCCGGTGGAGCGGGGGCCTACGGGATACGCAGTATTTT.

The V and J genes are TRBV5-1 and TRBJ2-3; possibly TRBD2 for D (7 bases). Trimming took 4 bases from V and 1 from J, leaving 13 bases between them. The CDR3 covers 15 residues. From germline, CDR1 is SGHRS and CDR2 YFSETQ. The CDR3 is CASSMAGARTDTQYF. CDR3 sequence (DNA): TGCGCCAGCAGCATGGCGGGGGCGCGCACAGATACGCAGTATTTT.

The chain couples TRBV10-3 to TRBJ2-3; D perhaps matches TRBD1 (5 bases). With 11 bases removed from V and 2 bases from J, the gap between germline ends came to 17 bases. CDR1 is ENHRY and CDR2 is SYGVKD in the germline V gene. There are 14 residues in the CDR3. CDR3 amino acids: CAAHGQVLTDTQYF. The CDR3 coding sequence is TGTGCCGCACACGGACAAGTCCTCACAGATACGCAGTATTTT.

This clonotype was observed a single time. The V and J genes are TRBV19 and TRBJ2-5; the D gene is possibly TRBD2 (6 bases). CDR1 is LNHDA, CDR2 SQIVND, per germline (reference sequence). The CDR3 contains 15 residues. V was cut by 1 base and J by 5 bases, with 14 bases left in between. In nucleotides, the CDR3 is TGTGCCAGTAGTATAGCAGCTAGCGCGGGGGAGACCCAGTACTTC. This sequence encodes CASSIAASAGETQYF.

The rearrangement joins TRBV28 to TRBJ2-7; D remains unclear. V shed 6 bases and J shed 4 bases, with 19 bases lying between them. The CDR3 runs to 15 residues. The germline V gene encodes CDR1 MDHEN and CDR2 SYDVKM. CDR3 sequence (DNA): TGTGCCAGCAGGCGCCAAGGAGCTAGAGGTTACGAGCAGTACTTC. It codes for CASRRQGARGYEQYF.

V and J are TRBV20-1 and TRBJ2-7; a weak D match, TRBD2 (5 bases). This CDR3 has 13 amino acids. CDR1 is DFQATT and CDR2 is SNEGSKA in the germline V gene (reference sequence). Trimming left V 4 bases short and J 0 bases short, with 10 bases between. The CDR3 loop is CSAKGGASYEQYF. DNA for the CDR3: TGCAGTGCTAAAGGAGGAGCCTCCTACGAGCAGTACTTC.

In its sample, this clonotype was seen many times. Mismatch with germline at one junction end may stem from a read error. The chain joins TRBV5-1 to TRBJ2-7; D perhaps matches TRBD1 (5 bases). Germline lookup yields CDR1 SGHRS and CDR2 YFSETQ. The CDR3 totals 14 residues. In nucleotides, the CDR3 is TGTGCCAGCAGCCTCCAGGGTTCTTCCTACGAGCAGTACTTC. Translating gives CASSLQGSSYEQYF.

The CDR3 here is CASRLDWSSYEQYF. The CDR3 DNA is TGTGCCAGCAGACTTGACTGGAGCTCCTACGAGCAGTACTTC. The chain uses TRBV6-1 and TRBJ2-7; the D is unclear. The V end lost 6 bases, the J end lost 0 bases, and 12 bases lay between the germline ends. This CDR3 has 14 amino acids. Germline CDR1 reads MNHNS; CDR2 reads SASEGT.

This clonotype was found once. The chain combines TRBV20-1 with TRBJ2-4; D is uncertain. This CDR3 has 15 amino acids. Germline V CDR1 and CDR2: DFQATT, SNEGSKA (reference sequence). Trimming left V 2 bases short and J 2 bases short, with 13 bases between. Written as DNA, the CDR3 is TGCAGTGCTAGACGGACGGAAAGTACCAAAAACATTCAGTACTTC. It specifies CSARRTESTKNIQYF.

The chain carries TRBV30 and TRBJ1-5; 9 bases are shared with TRBD1. CDR1 is GTSNPN, CDR2 SVGIG, per germline (reference sequence). Trimming took 0 bases from V and 7 from J; bases not matched to a gene: 7. The CDR3 consists of 15 residues. In DNA, the CDR3 is TGTGCCTGGAGTGTATTGGGGACAGGGCCCCAGCCCCAGCATTTT. Amino acid sequence: CAWSVLGTGPQPQHF.